This record covers a single TCR beta chain. In this sample, this clonotype turned up once. The target of this receptor is not known. Base qualities are not recorded, but no much larger clone differs from it by a single base. Library preparation employed 5' RACE. TCRdb records Illumina HiSeq 2000 as the sequencer. Template switching added a universal primer binding site, and the final cDNA carried a unique molecular identifier that allowed TCR cDNA molecules to be counted accurately. Specific primers in the conserved constant-segment region were used to synthesize first-strand cDNA for the TCR alpha and beta chains. To control for contamination, every cDNA library carried two barcodes: a SMART-Mk sample barcode plus Illumina barcodes. Two successive PCR steps introduced TruSeq adapter sequences along with Illumina sample barcodes. The Illumina HiSeq platform was used with custom primers to sequence TCR alpha and beta cDNA libraries. The study's own analysis went as follows. MiGEC was used to process raw reads and extract unique molecular identifiers, and MiXCR was used to find CDR3 positions. Recombination models were inferred per individual with the repgenHMM and IGoR tools using an EM algorithm. Shared clonotype analysis was performed with the tcR package in R, normalizing sharing by the product of cloneset sizes. Out-of-frame nonproductive sequences were analyzed to study raw recombination free of thymic and clonal selection effects. The public reads were run again by TCRdb, first through fastp at Q25 and then through MiXCR, and only productive beta chains were kept. Rows are combined by CDR3 protein, so each entry shows the most common genes and DNA. TCRdb, not the authors, supplied the V and J calls. Present in this sample are some 460,000 distinct CDR3 sequences, 13% to 15% of which were seen just once. Approximately 0.52% of the sample is held by the ten biggest clonotypes.

Every donor was a healthy Caucasian. Three pairs of female monozygotic twins, all aged roughly 18 to 29 years, made up the twin cohort. Positive isolation kits from Invitrogen were used to isolate CD4+ and CD8+ T cell populations. Reading from cysteine to phenylalanine, the CDR3 counts 14 amino acids. Here the CDR3 DNA is all that survives: 42 bases in frame from base 1. The germline V gene (reference sequence) yields SGHNT for CDR1 and YYREEE for CDR2. Between the V and J ends, shortened by 4 bases and 2 bases respectively, the junction contains 12 bases. The sample comes from a study of identical twins (dated by TCRdb to 2016 to 2017). At the level of the whole study: The study deep-sequenced TCR alpha and beta repertoires from monozygotic twins, unrelated adults of various ages and cord blood to test whether fetal clonotypes persist. To rule out contamination, replicate twin experiments were performed at different times with different library preparation protocols. The paper as a whole reports these results and caveats: In monozygotic twins, out-of-frame TCR alpha sharing was systematically underestimated by recombination models, although the models agreed with sharing between unrelated individuals. Compared with coincidental sharing between unrelated individuals, out-of-frame TCR alpha sequences shared between twins had an excess of sequences with low generation probability. A weaker excess of twin sharing was found in beta out-of-frame sequences because the signal-to-noise ratio was lowered by fewer shared sequences. Abundant cord blood beta clonotypes had fewer insertions, young adult naive repertoires showed a similar but weaker trend, and memory repertoires showed no such trend. Because the same donors could not be followed over many years, conclusions were based on cross-sectional statistical analysis. Invariant T cells such as MAIT and iNKT could partly confound zero-insertion analyses, although diverse VJ usage argued against such confounding for most clonotypes.

The same data also went into a second study, on yellow fever vaccine responses in identical twins. The second publication reports: According to the authors, in identical twins the way T cells responded to vaccination appeared partly convergent and partly personalized. In the study, vaccine-responding T cell clones were precisely tracked in identical twins.

Input material: CD4+ T cells sorted from blood. This TCR was sampled from a woman younger than 35 in good health. The chain is encoded by TRBV5-4 joined to TRBJ2-5, and possibly TRBD1, on 5 matching bases. DNA sequence: TGTGCCAGCAGCCTCGGACACGATCAAGAGACCCAGTACTTC. Translated, it reads CASSLGHDQETQYF.